Below, one TCR beta chain is given with its context. Its target is unknown. The sample belongs to a study of T cell responses to AZD1222 COVID-19 vaccine. Study-level information: Investigators merged groups given second doses at roughly 4 or roughly 12 weeks.

Study results and caveats: Baseline antibody screening turned up just a handful of seropositive AZD1222 recipients. Regions 160-218 and 743-854 held dominance among vaccine-associated CD4 TCRs, which spanned spike. The donor cohort was predominantly white British with a female majority, and clonal diversity may have been underestimated.

The CDR3 spans 13 residues. Germline lookup yields CDR1 GTSNPN and CDR2 SVGIG (reference sequence). Trimming removed 0 bases at V and 5 bases at J, with 10 bases between. Profiled with immunoSEQ multiplex PCR; TCRdb holds only in-frame clones, not every one. Of fewer than 35,000 clones listed, roughly 90% were seen once; the top ten hold less than 55%. This material consisted of peripheral blood, taken on day 0 of AZD1222 vaccination. This receptor was taken from an adult in good health. This rearrangement joins TRBV30 to TRBJ1-1; D not certain. This CDR3 is CAWSVNVGTEAFF. CDR3 bases: TGTGCCTGGAGTGTAAATGTCGGAACTGAAGCTTTCTTT.